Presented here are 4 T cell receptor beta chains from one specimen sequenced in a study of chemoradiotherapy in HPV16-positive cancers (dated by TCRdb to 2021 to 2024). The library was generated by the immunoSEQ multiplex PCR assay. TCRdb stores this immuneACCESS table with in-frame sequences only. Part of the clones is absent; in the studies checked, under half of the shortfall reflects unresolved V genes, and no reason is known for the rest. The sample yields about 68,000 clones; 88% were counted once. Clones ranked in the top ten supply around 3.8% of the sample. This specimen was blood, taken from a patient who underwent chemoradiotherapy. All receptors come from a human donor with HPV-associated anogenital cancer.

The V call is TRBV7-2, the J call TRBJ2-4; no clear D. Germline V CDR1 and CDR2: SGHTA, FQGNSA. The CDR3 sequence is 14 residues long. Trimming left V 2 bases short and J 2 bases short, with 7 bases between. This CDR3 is CASSLRGTKNIQYF. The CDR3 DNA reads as TGTGCCAGCAGCTTAAGAGGAACCAAAAACATTCAGTACTTC.

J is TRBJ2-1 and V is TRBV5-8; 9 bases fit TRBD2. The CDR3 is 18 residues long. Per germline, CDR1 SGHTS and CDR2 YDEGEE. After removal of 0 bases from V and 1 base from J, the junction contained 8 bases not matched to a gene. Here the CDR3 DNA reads TGTGCCAGCAGCTTGGTGTTAGCGGGAGTGGGGTCCTACAATGAGCAGTTCTTC. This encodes CASSLVLAGVGSYNEQFF.

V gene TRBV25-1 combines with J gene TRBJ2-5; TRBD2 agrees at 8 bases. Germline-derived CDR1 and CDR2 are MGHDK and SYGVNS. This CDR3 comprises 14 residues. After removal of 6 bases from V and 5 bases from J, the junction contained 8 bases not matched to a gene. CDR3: CASSQSGGRETQYF. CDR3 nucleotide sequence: TGTGCCAGCAGCCAGAGCGGGGGACGGGAGACCCAGTACTTC.

The CDR3 loop reads CATSRQQGSSYNEQFF. The CDR3 coding sequence is TGTGCCACCAGCAGACAACAGGGCAGCTCCTACAATGAGCAGTTCTTC. The rearrangement uses TRBV15 and TRBJ2-1; tentatively, D is TRBD1 (6 bases). Germline V CDR1 and CDR2: LNHNV, YYDKDF (reference sequence). Trimming took 2 bases from V and 0 from J, leaving 11 bases between them. CDR3 size: 16 residues.